These T cell receptor beta chains were read from a single sample in a study of T-cell reconstitution after alpha-beta-depleted transplantation in children. TCRdb ran MiXCR on the PCR reads and lists one entry per CDR3 protein. The data contain about 400,000 distinct CDR3 sequences, roughly 20% of them singletons. Specimen: PBMCs from the stem cell graft donor, collected from the stem cell graft. Every receptor here comes from a human donor who donated a stem cell graft to a child with acute myeloid leukemia. CDR3s include the opening cysteine and the closing phenylalanine or tryptophan. The D gene is left open where the match is weak. Expanded clones are given a class, and other clones once, few, many or no size at all.

v_gene,j_gene,d_gene,abundance,CDR3nt,CDR3aa
TRBV24-1,TRBJ2-3,NA,NA,TGTGCCACCAGTGACGACGGGGGCGGGGGACTCCTGCAGTATTTT,CATSDDGGGGLLQYF
TRBV20-1,TRBJ2-6,NA,many,TGCAGTGCTCGAAGGGGCTCTGGGGCCAACGTCCTGACTTTC,CSARRGSGANVLTF
TRBV20-1,TRBJ1-2,NA,NA,TGCAGTGCTCCACTTGTTAACTATGGCTACACCTTC,CSAPLVNYGYTF
TRBV12-5,TRBJ2-1,NA,NA,TGTGCTAGTGGTTCGTGGCCCTGGACTCGACCCTACAATGAGCAGTTCTTC,CASGSWPWTRPYNEQFF
TRBV20-1,TRBJ2-3,NA,NA,TGCAGTGCTGTCCCCGGCAGGGGACGCACAGATACGCAGTATTTT,CSAVPGRGRTDTQYF
TRBV24-1,TRBJ2-1,NA,NA,TGTGCCACCAGTGATGACCCTAAGGGGGTCGATGAGCAGTTCTTC,CATSDDPKGVDEQFF
TRBV5-1,TRBJ2-3,TRBD1,NA,TGCGCCAGCAGCTTTAGCCCGGGACAGGGGGCGTTATCGGATACGCAGTATTTT,CASSFSPGQGALSDTQYF
TRBV29-1,TRBJ2-4,NA,many,TGCAGCGTTCTCCCGACCGGGAGAGGGACCAAAAACATTCAGTACTTC,CSVLPTGRGTKNIQYF
TRBV10-3,TRBJ2-6,NA,NA,TGTGCCATCAGTTTTGAGGGACCTCCCGCTGGGGCCAACGTCCTGACTTTC,CAISFEGPPAGANVLTF
TRBV29-1,TRBJ1-1,NA,few,TGCAGCGGGGCGAACACTGAAGCTTTCTTT,CSGANTEAFF
TRBV20-1,TRBJ1-1,NA,few,TGCAGTGCCCCCCCCAGGGTAGTGAACACTGAAGCTTTCTTT,CSAPPRVVNTEAFF
TRBV15,TRBJ2-5,TRBD1,many,TGTGCCACCAGCAGAGGGGGTGGACAGGGAGAGACCCAGTACTTC,CATSRGGGQGETQYF
TRBV20-1,TRBJ1-5,NA,many,TGCAGTGCTAGAGTGGGGGGAGGCAATCAGCCCCAGCATTTT,CSARVGGGNQPQHF
TRBV28,TRBJ1-5,TRBD1,NA,TGTGCCAGCAGTTTATTGACAGGGAGGAATCAGCCCCAGCATTTT,CASSLLTGRNQPQHF
TRBV4-2,TRBJ2-3,NA,many,TGTGCCAGCAGCCAAGCGAGTAGCTGGGGCACGTCTCGCACAGATACGCAGTATTTT,CASSQASSWGTSRTDTQYF
TRBV3-1,TRBJ1-6,TRBD1,few,TGTGCCAGCAGCCAGGGACAGGGGAATTCACCCCTCCACTTT,CASSQGQGNSPLHF
TRBV5-1,TRBJ2-2,NA,NA,TGCGCCAGCAGCCCGGAATTTAGCGGCGTGCGGACCGGGGAGCTGTTTTTT,CASSPEFSGVRTGELFF
TRBV25-1,TRBJ2-3,TRBD1,NA,TGTGCCAGCAGTGAATCGGTCGGCGGACAGGGGACGAAAAATAGAAGCACAGATACGCAGTATTTT,CASSESVGGQGTKNRSTDTQYF
TRBV18,TRBJ1-5,NA,few,TGTGCCAGCTCACAGCATAGCAATCAGCCCCAGCATTTT,CASSQHSNQPQHF
TRBV7-9,TRBJ1-1,NA,few,TGTGCCAGCATAGGGGGGGGCAGCATAAACACTGAAGCTTTCTTT,CASIGGGSINTEAFF
TRBV20-1,TRBJ2-3,NA,NA,TGCAGTGGACAGAGCACAGATACGCAGTATTTT,CSGQSTDTQYF
TRBV3-1,TRBJ2-5,NA,many,TGTGCCAGCAGCCAAGGGATAGCCCAAGAGACCCAGTACTTC,CASSQGIAQETQYF
TRBV11-1,TRBJ2-7,NA,NA,TGTGCCAGCAGCTTAGCTTGGGACGAGCAGTACTTC,CASSLAWDEQYF